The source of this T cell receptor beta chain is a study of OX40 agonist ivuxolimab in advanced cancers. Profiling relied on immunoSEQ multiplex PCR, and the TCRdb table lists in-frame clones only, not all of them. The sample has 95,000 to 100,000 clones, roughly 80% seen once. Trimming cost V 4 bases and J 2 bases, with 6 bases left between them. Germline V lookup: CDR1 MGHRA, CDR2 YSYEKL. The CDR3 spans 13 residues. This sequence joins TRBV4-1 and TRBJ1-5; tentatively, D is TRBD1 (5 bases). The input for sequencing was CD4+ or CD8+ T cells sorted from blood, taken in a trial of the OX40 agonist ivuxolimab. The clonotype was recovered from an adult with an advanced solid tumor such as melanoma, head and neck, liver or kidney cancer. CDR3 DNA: TGCGCCAGCAGCCGGGGGGGCAATCAGCCCCAGCATTTT. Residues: CASSRGGNQPQHF.